These 30 T cell receptor beta chains were all obtained from the same sample, sequenced in a study of shared clonotypes between healthy human individuals. Assay used: immunoSEQ multiplex PCR; TCRdb lists only in-frame clones, some missing. The sample holds around 2,000,000 clones, approximately 94% seen once. Terminally differentiated effector memory CD45RA+ cells were excluded by CCR7 positive selection of CD45RO-negative cells. The sample taken for sequencing was naive CD8+ T cells sorted from blood. These TCRs come from a man in his late teens or twenties in good health.

This chain links TRBV30 with TRBJ2-1; the match to TRBD2 covers 11 bases. The ends lost 3 bases at V and 4 bases at J; junction bases unmatched: 8. The CDR3 runs to 16 residues. Looked up from germline, CDR1 is GTSNPN and CDR2 is SVGIG (reference sequence). The CDR3 protein is CAWSTTGLAEYNEQFF. The CDR3 DNA reads as TGTGCCTGGAGCACGACGGGACTAGCGGAATACAATGAGCAGTTCTTC.

V is TRBV4-1 and J is TRBJ1-6; D call uncertain. CDR3 size: 13 residues. Germline CDR1 and CDR2: MGHRA and YSYEKL. Deletions cut 1 base from V and 8 bases from J, with 6 bases between. The CDR3: CASSQVPHSPLHF. The CDR3 region has the DNA TGCGCCAGCAGCCAAGTTCCCCATTCACCCCTCCACTTT.

As regards this clone: This sample includes further DNA sequences coding for the same CDR3. V usage is TRBV9 and J usage is TRBJ2-7; 7 bases agree with TRBD2. CDR3 length: 14 residues. V shed 0 bases, J shed 5 bases, and the junction held 5 bases outside the gene matches. The germline V gene has CDR1 SGDLS and CDR2 YYNGEE. For the CDR3, the DNA is TGTGCCAGCAGCGTAGCTACGGGGGGTGACGAGCAGTACTTC. This translates into CASSVATGGDEQYF.

The V gene is TRBV25-1, the J gene TRBJ2-1; unclear D gene. The CDR3 spans 15 residues. Trimming removed 4 bases from V and 4 bases from J, with 14 bases in between. The germline CDR1 and CDR2 sequences are MGHDK and SYGVNS. The CDR3, as DNA: TGTGCCAGCAGTGGACCCCCAGCTCCTTACAATGAGCAGTTCTTC. This codes for CASSGPPAPYNEQFF.

In DNA, the CDR3 is TGTGCCAGCAGCCGCCTAGCGGAGGCCTACAATGAGCAGTTCTTC. Translating it yields CASSRLAEAYNEQFF. The chain joins TRBV7-2 to TRBJ2-1, with TRBD2 matching over 7 bases. Germline V gives CDR1 SGHTA, CDR2 FQGNSA. CDR3 size: 15 residues. J lost 2 bases, V lost 5 bases, and 6 bases had no gene match.

The J gene is TRBJ2-3, the V gene TRBV6-6, with TRBD2 matching 8 bases. V trimming: 5 bases; J trimming: 5 bases; junction bases outside the gene matches: 9. CDR1 and CDR2 from the germline V gene are MNHNY and SVGAGI (reference sequence). The CDR3 contains 15 residues. As DNA, the CDR3 is TGTGCCAGCAGTCAAGCGGGAGAGATCATAGATACGCAGTATTTT. It translates to CASSQAGEIIDTQYF.

The chain links TRBV14 to TRBJ1-1; D unresolved. The germline V gene has CDR1 SGHDN and CDR2 FVKESK. The V end lost 0 bases, the J end lost 7 bases, and 3 bases lay between the germline ends. The CDR3 contains 11 residues. This CDR3 is CASSQEDEAFF. The CDR3 region has the DNA TGTGCCAGCAGCCAAGAAGATGAAGCTTTCTTT.

In DNA, the CDR3 is TGTGCCAGCAGCCAAGAACTAGTTATAGATACGCAGTATTTT. Its protein is CASSQELVIDTQYF. This chain connects TRBV14 to TRBJ2-3; weak D call: TRBD2 (5 bases). V was cut by 0 bases and J by 5 bases, with 9 bases left in between. This CDR3 contains 14 residues. Germline assignment: CDR1 SGHDN and CDR2 FVKESK.

The chain carries TRBV7-9 and TRBJ2-7; D not certain. V shed 2 bases and J shed 3 bases, with 8 bases lying between them. The germline CDR1 and CDR2 sequences are SEHNR and FQNEAQ (reference sequence). The CDR3 is 13 amino acids. The CDR3 protein is CASSLRPHYEQYF. CDR3 DNA sequence: TGTGCCAGCAGCTTAAGACCACACTACGAGCAGTACTTC.

The chain links TRBV6-5 to TRBJ1-4; D remains unclear. The V and J ends lost 5 bases and 0 bases respectively, with 7 bases between them. The germline V gene has CDR1 MNHEY and CDR2 SVGAGI. The CDR3 spans 14 residues. The CDR3: CASSEFSTNEKLFF. The CDR3 bases are TGTGCCAGCAGTGAATTCTCAACTAATGAAAAACTGTTTTTT.

This clone was counted only a few times. The V and J genes are TRBV11-3 and TRBJ2-3, with unresolved D. Trimming removed 0 bases from V and 3 bases from J, with 19 bases in between. Germline assignment: CDR1 SGHNT and CDR2 YENEEA. This CDR3 contains 18 residues. The CDR3 nucleotides read TGTGCCAGCAGCTTAGATCTAGTTAGCACCCCTGGGACAGATACGCAGTATTTT. Translation: CASSLDLVSTPGTDTQYF. Filled out from reference TRBV11-3 and TRBJ2-3, the complete variable domain reads EAGVVQSPRYKIIEKKQPVAFWCNPISGHNTLYWYLQNLGQGPELLIRYENEEAVDDSQLPKDRFSAERLKGVDSTLKIQPAELGDSAVYLCASSLDLVSTPGTDTQYFGPGTRLTVL.

The chain couples TRBV4-1 to TRBJ2-2, with 11 bases matching TRBD2. The CDR3 length is 17 residues. CDR1 is MGHRA, CDR2 YSYEKL, per germline. The V and J ends lost 0 bases and 4 bases, in that order; junction bases with no gene match: 4. CDR3 sequence: CASSQDELAGVTGELFF. The DNA of the CDR3 is TGCGCCAGCAGCCAAGATGAACTAGCGGGAGTCACCGGGGAGCTGTTTTTT.

The rearrangement uses TRBV7-2 and TRBJ2-7; perhaps TRBD2 as D (6 bases). Germline assignment: CDR1 SGHTA and CDR2 FQGNSA. The V and J ends lost 5 bases and 0 bases respectively, with 14 bases between them. The CDR3 extends over 15 amino acids. As DNA, the CDR3 is TGTGCCAGCAGCCAAGGAGGGGCCTACTCCTACGAGCAGTACTTC. Protein: CASSQGGAYSYEQYF.

A note on this clone: This CDR3 is also generated by other DNA sequences in the sample. This chain joins TRBV7-9 and TRBJ1-1; TRBD1 agrees at 8 bases. V was clipped by 5 bases and J by 3 bases; unmatched bases: 5. The germline V gene encodes CDR1 SEHNR and CDR2 FQNEAQ (reference sequence). The CDR3 loop spans 14 amino acids. This CDR3 is CASSLGQGDTEAFF. The CDR3, as DNA: TGTGCCAGCAGCCTAGGACAGGGTGACACTGAAGCTTTCTTT.

This chain joins TRBV15 and TRBJ2-5; maybe TRBD1 (6 bases). V shed 6 bases and J shed 2 bases, with 10 bases lying between them. Germline CDR1 reads LNHNV; CDR2 reads YYDKDF (reference sequence). The CDR3 runs 13 residues. This chain's CDR3 is CATSPDSQETQYF. The CDR3 DNA sequence: TGTGCCACCAGTCCGGACAGTCAAGAGACCCAGTACTTC.

The chain uses TRBV4-1 and TRBJ2-1, with D perhaps given as TRBD1 or TRBD2 (6 bases each). The length of the CDR3 is 18 residues. Deletions cut 4 bases from V and 5 bases from J, with 24 bases between. Germline CDR1 is MGHRA and CDR2 is YSYEKL. CDR3 nucleotides: TGCGCCAGCAGCCCCAACGGGGCACAGGGCCGCGGGGACAATGAGCAGTTCTTC. It encodes CASSPNGAQGRGDNEQFF.

V is TRBV7-2 and J is TRBJ2-7; D ambiguous. Germline V gene lookup returns CDR1 SGHTA and CDR2 FQGNSA. The CDR3 has 14 amino acids. V was clipped by 1 base and J by 0 bases, with 7 bases between them. DNA of the CDR3: TGTGCCAGCAGCTTAGGGTGGGGCTCCTACGAGCAGTACTTC. This sequence encodes CASSLGWGSYEQYF.

The V and J genes are TRBV30 and TRBJ2-1; 7 bases fit TRBD2. Germline trimming cut 4 bases from V and 0 bases from J; bases unmatched to any gene: 6. Germline V CDR1 and CDR2: GTSNPN, SVGIG (reference sequence). The CDR3 runs 15 residues. The CDR3 DNA reads TGTGCCTGGACCCCGCGGGGGAGCTCCTACAATGAGCAGTTCTTC. Translating it yields CAWTPRGSSYNEQFF. Drawing the rest from reference TRBV30 and TRBJ2-1, the complete variable domain is SQTIHQWPATLVQPVGSPLSLECTVEGTSNPNLYWYRQAAGRGLQLLFYSVGIGQISSEVPQNLSASRPQDRQFILSSKKLLLSDSGFYLCAWTPRGSSYNEQFFGPGTRLTVL.

The chain couples TRBV30 to TRBJ1-5, with D perhaps matching TRBD1 (6 bases). The V gene lost 2 bases and the J gene lost 1 base, with 12 bases spanning the gap. Germline V lookup: CDR1 GTSNPN, CDR2 SVGIG (reference sequence). The CDR3 loop spans 15 amino acids. CDR3 nucleotide sequence: TGTGCCTGGAGTTCTACAGGGACGAGCAATCAGCCCCAGCATTTT. This translates into CAWSSTGTSNQPQHF.

The chain carries TRBV13 and TRBJ1-1; D is ambiguous. Trimming took 6 bases from V and 6 from J, leaving 17 bases between them. The CDR3 spans 14 residues. The germline V gene has CDR1 PRHDT and CDR2 FYEKMQ (reference sequence). CDR3 loop: CASSQRESLSEAFF. DNA of the CDR3: TGTGCCAGCAGTCAAAGGGAGTCACTATCTGAAGCTTTCTTT.

This rearrangement joins TRBV2 to TRBJ1-2; D is uncertain. This CDR3 comprises 11 residues. Per the germline V gene, CDR1 is SNHLY and CDR2 is FYNNEI. V was trimmed by 6 bases and J by 4 bases, leaving 6 bases between them. As DNA, the CDR3 is TGTGCCAGCAGCACGATCTATGGCTACACCTTC. Translated: CASSTIYGYTF.

This chain uses TRBV29-1 with TRBJ2-1, with 9 bases that match TRBD1. V trimming: 5 bases; J trimming: 8 bases; junction bases outside the gene matches: 10. This CDR3 contains 14 residues. Germline CDR1 and CDR2: SQVTM and ANQGSEA. The CDR3 sequence: CSVWGTGWLDEQFF. In DNA, the CDR3 is TGCAGCGTTTGGGGGACAGGGTGGTTAGATGAGCAGTTCTTC.

This sequence joins TRBV27 and TRBJ2-7; 9 nucleotides align to TRBD2. The germline gives CDR1 MNHEY, CDR2 SMNVEV (reference sequence). V gave up 2 bases and J gave up 6 bases; unmatched junction bases: 5. The CDR3 runs to 14 residues. The CDR3 bases are TGTGCCAGCAGTTTAGCGGGGGGGCAAGGCGAGCAGTACTTC. Residues: CASSLAGGQGEQYF.

The chain links TRBV6-6 to TRBJ2-2; TRBD1 or TRBD2 may be the D gene (5 bases each). Germline V gene data show CDR1 as MNHNY and CDR2 as SVGAGI (reference sequence). The V and J ends lost 10 bases and 6 bases respectively, with 18 bases between them. The CDR3 length is 14 residues. This chain's CDR3 is CAILPGPRPGELFF. The DNA of the CDR3 is TGTGCCATTCTTCCGGGACCCCGGCCCGGGGAGCTGTTTTTT.

The sample holds a few counts of this clone. Other nucleotide sequences in the sample specify the same CDR3. The gene calls are TRBV4-3 and TRBJ2-7; D uncertain. The CDR3 is made up of 12 amino acids. Germline V gene data show CDR1 as LGHNA and CDR2 as YSLEER. V dropped 0 bases and J dropped 5 bases, with 5 bases sitting between them. CDR3 DNA sequence: TGCGCCAGCAGCCAAGATAACGACGAGCAGTACTTC. Translated, it gives CASSQDNDEQYF.

The chain has TRBV6-5 and TRBJ1-1; 8 bases match TRBD1. V shed 6 bases and J 4 bases; nucleotides not matched to a gene: 7. Germline V gives CDR1 MNHEY, CDR2 SVGAGI. The CDR3 covers 14 residues. The CDR3 protein is CASSTLGQVTEAFF. The CDR3 DNA is TGTGCCAGCAGCACCCTGGGACAGGTCACTGAAGCTTTCTTT.

J is TRBJ1-5 and V is TRBV29-1, with TRBD1 as a possible D gene (5 bases). The V end lost 1 base, the J end lost 3 bases, and 16 bases lay between the germline ends. This CDR3 is built from 16 residues. Germline V gene sequence: CDR1 SQVTM, CDR2 ANQGSEA. This CDR3 is CSVEAERDWDNQPQHF. CDR3 DNA: TGCAGCGTTGAAGCGGAACGGGACTGGGACAATCAGCCCCAGCATTTT.

Note on this clone: This CDR3 is also generated by other DNA sequences in the sample. The chain's CDR3 is CASSPAYEQYF. CDR3 bases: TGTGCCAGCAGTCCCGCCTACGAGCAGTACTTC. The J gene is TRBJ2-7, the V gene TRBV28, with no clear D. The CDR3 is made up of 11 amino acids. The germline gives CDR1 MDHEN, CDR2 SYDVKM. The V and J ends lost 5 bases and 2 bases respectively, with 4 bases between them. Drawing the rest from reference TRBV28 and TRBJ2-7, the complete variable domain is DVKVTQSSRYLVKRTGEKVFLECVQDMDHENMFWYRQDPGLGLRLIYFSYDVKMKEKGDIPEGYSVSREKKERFSLILESASTNQTSMYLCASSPAYEQYFGPGTRLTVT.

The rearrangement links TRBV30 to TRBJ2-3; 9 bases are shared with TRBD2. The CDR3 covers 16 residues. Germline lookup yields CDR1 GTSNPN and CDR2 SVGIG (reference sequence). The trim removed 4 bases at V and 3 bases at J, leaving 11 bases unmatched. This CDR3 is CAWIIEREEGTDTQYF. In DNA form, the CDR3 reads TGTGCCTGGATTATTGAGCGGGAGGAAGGGACAGATACGCAGTATTTT.

The chain recombines TRBV28 with TRBJ2-7; 11 bases line up with TRBD1. With V trimmed by 5 bases and J by 2 bases, 8 bases remained unmatched. This CDR3 has 16 residues. Germline-derived CDR1 and CDR2 are MDHEN and SYDVKM. Here the CDR3 DNA reads TGTGCCAGCAGTATCTCCCGGGACAGGGGGACCTACGAGCAGTACTTC. This codes for CASSISRDRGTYEQYF. Full variable domain (outside the CDR3, taken from reference TRBV28 and TRBJ2-7): DVKVTQSSRYLVKRTGEKVFLECVQDMDHENMFWYRQDPGLGLRLIYFSYDVKMKEKGDIPEGYSVSREKKERFSLILESASTNQTSMYLCASSISRDRGTYEQYFGPGTRLTVT.